The TCR beta chain under discussion was sequenced for a study of blood T cell repertoires in COVID-19. The overall study: Material from acute and convalescent COVID-19 was sourced from the United States, Italy and Spain.

The J segment lost 3 bases and the V segment lost 4 bases, leaving 7 bases of the junction unmatched. The CDR3 runs to 16 residues. Germline-derived CDR1 and CDR2 are MNHEY and SMNVEV (reference sequence). Authors' data handling: Reference gene primer amplification gave estimated nucleated cell counts. Libraries were prepared by immunoSEQ multiplex PCR; TCRdb keeps only in-frame clonotypes and omits some of them. From that table come the V and J calls and clone size; the DNA was used to work out D and trimming. The table lists 140,000 or so clones, around 87% of them singletons. V usage is TRBV27 and J usage is TRBJ2-4, with 9 bases matching TRBD1. This TCR was recovered from a man aged 45-60 years who had recovered from COVID-19. What was sequenced was peripheral blood. The CDR3 reads CASSSKQGAGKNIQYF. In DNA form, the CDR3 reads TGTGCCAGCAGTTCAAAACAGGGGGCGGGCAAAAACATTCAGTACTTC.